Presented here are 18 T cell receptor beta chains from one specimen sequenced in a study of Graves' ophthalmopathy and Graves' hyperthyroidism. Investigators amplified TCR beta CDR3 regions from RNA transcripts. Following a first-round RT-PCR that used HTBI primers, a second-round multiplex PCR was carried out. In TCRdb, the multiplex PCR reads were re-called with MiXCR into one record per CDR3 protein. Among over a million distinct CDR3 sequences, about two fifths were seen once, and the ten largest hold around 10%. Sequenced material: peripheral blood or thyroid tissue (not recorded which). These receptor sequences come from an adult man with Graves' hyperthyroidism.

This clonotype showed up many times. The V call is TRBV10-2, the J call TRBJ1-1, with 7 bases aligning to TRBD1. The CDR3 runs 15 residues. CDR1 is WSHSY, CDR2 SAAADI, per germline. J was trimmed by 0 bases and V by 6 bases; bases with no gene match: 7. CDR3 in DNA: TGCGCCAGCAGGGGAATTGGACAGGTGAACACTGAAGCTTTCTTT. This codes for CASRGIGQVNTEAFF.

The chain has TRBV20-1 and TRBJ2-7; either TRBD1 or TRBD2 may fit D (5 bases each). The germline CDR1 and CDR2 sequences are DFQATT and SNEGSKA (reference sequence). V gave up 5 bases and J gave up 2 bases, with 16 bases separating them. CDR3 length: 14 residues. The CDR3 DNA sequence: TGCAGTGCTGCCGGGACCGGGAAAGCCTACGAGCAGTACTTC. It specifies CSAAGTGKAYEQYF.

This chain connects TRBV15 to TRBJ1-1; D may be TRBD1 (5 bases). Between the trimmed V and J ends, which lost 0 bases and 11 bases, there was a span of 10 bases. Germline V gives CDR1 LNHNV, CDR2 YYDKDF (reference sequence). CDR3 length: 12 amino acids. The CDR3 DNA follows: TGTGCCACCAGCAGAGAATCAGGGTTGGCTTTCTTT. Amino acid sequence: CATSRESGLAFF.

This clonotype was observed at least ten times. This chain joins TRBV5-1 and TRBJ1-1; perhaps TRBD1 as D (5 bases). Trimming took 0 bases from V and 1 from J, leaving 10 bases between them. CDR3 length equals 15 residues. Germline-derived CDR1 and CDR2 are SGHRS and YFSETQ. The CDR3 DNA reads TGCGCCAGCAGCTTGGTGGGACGTACGAACACTGAAGCTTTCTTT. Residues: CASSLVGRTNTEAFF.

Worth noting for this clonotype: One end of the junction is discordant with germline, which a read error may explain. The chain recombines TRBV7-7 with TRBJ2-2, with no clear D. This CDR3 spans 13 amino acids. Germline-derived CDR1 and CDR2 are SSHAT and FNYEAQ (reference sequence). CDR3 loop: CASSRTHTGELFF. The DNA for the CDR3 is TGTGCTAGCAGCCGGACCCACACCGGGGAGCTGTTTTTT.

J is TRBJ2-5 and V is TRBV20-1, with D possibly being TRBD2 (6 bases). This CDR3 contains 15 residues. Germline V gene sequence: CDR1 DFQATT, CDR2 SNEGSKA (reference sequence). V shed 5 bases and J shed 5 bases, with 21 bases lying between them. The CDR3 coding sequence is TGCAGTGCTCGGGGAGGTAGGGGTCTTCGGGAGACCCAGTACTTC. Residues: CSARGGRGLRETQYF.

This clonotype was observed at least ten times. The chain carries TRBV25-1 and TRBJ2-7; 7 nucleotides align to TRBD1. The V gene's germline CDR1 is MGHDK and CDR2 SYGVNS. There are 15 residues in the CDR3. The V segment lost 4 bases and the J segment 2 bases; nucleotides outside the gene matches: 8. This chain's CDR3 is CASSVRRGTTYEQYF. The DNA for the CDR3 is TGTGCCAGCAGTGTACGCAGGGGGACGACCTACGAGCAGTACTTC.

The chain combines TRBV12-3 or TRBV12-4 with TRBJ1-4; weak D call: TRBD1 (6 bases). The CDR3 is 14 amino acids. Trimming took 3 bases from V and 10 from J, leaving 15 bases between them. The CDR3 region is CASSLGAGEGKLFF. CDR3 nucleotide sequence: TGTGCCAGCAGTTTGGGGGCCGGCGAAGGAAAACTGTTTTTT.

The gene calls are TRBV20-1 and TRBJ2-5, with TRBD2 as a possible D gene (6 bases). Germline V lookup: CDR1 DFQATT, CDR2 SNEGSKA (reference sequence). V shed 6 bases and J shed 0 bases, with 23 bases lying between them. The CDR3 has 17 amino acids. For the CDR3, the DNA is TGCAGTGCCTCCCTCGGGGCTAGCGCAATGTACCAAGAGACCCAGTACTTC. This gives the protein CSASLGASAMYQETQYF.

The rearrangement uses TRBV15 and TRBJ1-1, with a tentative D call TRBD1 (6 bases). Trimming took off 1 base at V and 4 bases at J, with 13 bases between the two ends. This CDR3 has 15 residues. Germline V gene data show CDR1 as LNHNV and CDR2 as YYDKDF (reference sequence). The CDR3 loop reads CATSRAAGDGTEAFF. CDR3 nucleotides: TGTGCCACCAGCAGAGCGGCAGGGGACGGCACTGAAGCTTTCTTT. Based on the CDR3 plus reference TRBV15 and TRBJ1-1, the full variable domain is DAMVIQNPRYQVTQFGKPVTLSCSQTLNHNVMYWYQQKSSQAPKLLFHYYDKDFNNEADTPDNFQSRRPNTSFCFLDIRSPGLGDTAMYLCATSRAAGDGTEAFFGQGTRLTVV.

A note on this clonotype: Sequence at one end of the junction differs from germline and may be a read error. In DNA form, the CDR3 reads TGTGCCAGCAGTTGGGACAGGATTTTGAACACTGAAGCTTTCTTT. Encoded protein: CASSWDRILNTEAFF. The chain combines TRBV10-3 with TRBJ1-1; 8 bases are shared with TRBD1. CDR3 length: 15 amino acids. The germline gives CDR1 ENHRY, CDR2 SYGVKD.

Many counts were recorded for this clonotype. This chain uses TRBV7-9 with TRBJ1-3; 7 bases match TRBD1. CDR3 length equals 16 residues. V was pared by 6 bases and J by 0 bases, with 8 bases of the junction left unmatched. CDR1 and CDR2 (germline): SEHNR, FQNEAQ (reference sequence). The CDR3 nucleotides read TGTGCCAGCAGACAAGGACAGGCAGCCTCTGGAAACACCATATATTTT. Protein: CASRQGQAASGNTIYF. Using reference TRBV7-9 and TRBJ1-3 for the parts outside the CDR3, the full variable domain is DTGVSQNPRHKITKRGQNVTFRCDPISEHNRLYWYRQTLGQGPEFLTYFQNEAQLEKSRLLSDRFSAERPKGSFSTLEIQRTEQGDSAMYLCASRQGQAASGNTIYFGEGSWLTVV.

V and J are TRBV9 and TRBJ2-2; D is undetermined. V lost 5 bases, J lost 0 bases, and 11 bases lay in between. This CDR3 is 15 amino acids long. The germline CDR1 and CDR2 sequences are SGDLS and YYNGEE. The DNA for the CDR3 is TGTGCCAGCAGTTACTTTCAAACGAACACCGGGGAGCTGTTTTTT. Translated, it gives CASSYFQTNTGELFF. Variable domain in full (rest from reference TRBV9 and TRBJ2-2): DSGVTQTPKHLITATGQRVTLRCSPRSGDLSVYWYQQSLDQGLQFLIQYYNGEERAKGNILERFSAQQFPDLHSELNLSSLELGDSALYFCASSYFQTNTGELFFGEGSRLTVL.

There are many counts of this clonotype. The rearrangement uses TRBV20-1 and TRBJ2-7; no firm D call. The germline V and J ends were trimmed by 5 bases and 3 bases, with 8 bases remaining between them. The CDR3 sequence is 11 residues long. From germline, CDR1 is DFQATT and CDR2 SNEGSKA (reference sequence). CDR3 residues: CSAQQSYEQYF. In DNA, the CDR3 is TGCAGTGCTCAGCAGAGCTACGAGCAGTACTTC.

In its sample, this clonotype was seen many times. The CDR3 nucleotides read TGTGCCAGCAGCTTAGGGGGAATTAACTATGGCTACACCTTC. It codes for CASSLGGINYGYTF. V is TRBV7-8 and J is TRBJ1-2; unclear D gene. The germline V and J ends were trimmed by 1 base and 1 base, with 7 bases remaining between them. Germline V gene lookup returns CDR1 SGHVS and CDR2 FQNEAQ. The CDR3 spans 14 residues.

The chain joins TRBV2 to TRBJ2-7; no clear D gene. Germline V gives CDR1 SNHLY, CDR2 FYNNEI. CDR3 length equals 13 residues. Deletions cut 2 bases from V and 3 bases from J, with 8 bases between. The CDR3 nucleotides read TGTGCCAGCAGTGAAACGGCAGGCTACGAGCAGTACTTC. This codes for CASSETAGYEQYF.

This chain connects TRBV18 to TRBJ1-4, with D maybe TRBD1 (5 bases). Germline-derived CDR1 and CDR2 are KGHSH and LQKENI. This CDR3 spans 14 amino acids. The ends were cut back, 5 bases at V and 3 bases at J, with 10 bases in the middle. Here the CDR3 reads CASSDSAANEKLFF. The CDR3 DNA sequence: TGTGCCAGCTCAGACAGTGCGGCTAATGAAAAACTGTTTTTT.

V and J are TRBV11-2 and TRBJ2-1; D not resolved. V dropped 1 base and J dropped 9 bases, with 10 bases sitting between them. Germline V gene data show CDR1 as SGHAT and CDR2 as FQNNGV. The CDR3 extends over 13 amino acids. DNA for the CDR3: TGTGCCAGCAGCTTAGGTAGGGTTAGTGAGCAGTTCTTC. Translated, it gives CASSLGRVSEQFF.